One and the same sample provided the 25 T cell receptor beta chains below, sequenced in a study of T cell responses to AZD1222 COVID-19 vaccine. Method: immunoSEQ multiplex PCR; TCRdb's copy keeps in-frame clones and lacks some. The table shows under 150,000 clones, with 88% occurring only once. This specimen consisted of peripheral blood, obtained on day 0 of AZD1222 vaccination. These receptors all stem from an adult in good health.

CDR3 DNA sequence: TGTGCCAGCAGACCCGCGGGGGGGTACGGCAATGAGCAGTTCTTC. Translating gives CASRPAGGYGNEQFF. The chain has TRBV6-6 and TRBJ2-1, with 9 bases that match TRBD2. The CDR3 runs to 15 residues. Germline CDR1 MNHNY, CDR2 SVGAGI (reference sequence). V gave up 6 bases and J gave up 6 bases; unmatched junction bases: 9.

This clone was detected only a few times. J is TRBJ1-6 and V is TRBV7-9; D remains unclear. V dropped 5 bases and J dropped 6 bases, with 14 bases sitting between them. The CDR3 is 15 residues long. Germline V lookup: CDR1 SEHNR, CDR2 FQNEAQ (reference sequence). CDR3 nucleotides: TGTGCCAGCAGCCGAACCGCCCCGGGTAATTCACCCCTCCACTTT. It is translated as CASSRTAPGNSPLHF.

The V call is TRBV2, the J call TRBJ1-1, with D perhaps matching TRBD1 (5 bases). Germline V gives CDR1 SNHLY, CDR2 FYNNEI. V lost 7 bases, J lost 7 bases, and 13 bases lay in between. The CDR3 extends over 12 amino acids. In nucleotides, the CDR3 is TGTGCCAGCACAAGGGGCGGGGGTGAAGCTTTCTTT. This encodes CASTRGGGEAFF.

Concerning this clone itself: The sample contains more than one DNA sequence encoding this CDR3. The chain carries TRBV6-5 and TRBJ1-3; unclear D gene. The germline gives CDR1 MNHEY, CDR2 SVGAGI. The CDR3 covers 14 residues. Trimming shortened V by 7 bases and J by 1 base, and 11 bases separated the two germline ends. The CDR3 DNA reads TGTGCCAGCACCCACTCGGGGTCTGGAAACACCATATATTTT. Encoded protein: CASTHSGSGNTIYF.

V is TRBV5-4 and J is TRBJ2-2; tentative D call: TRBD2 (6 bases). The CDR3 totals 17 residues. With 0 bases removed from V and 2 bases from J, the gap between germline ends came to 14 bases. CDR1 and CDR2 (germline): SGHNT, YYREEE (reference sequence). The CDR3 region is CASSLDGGLLNTGELFF. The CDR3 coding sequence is TGTGCCAGCAGCTTGGACGGGGGTCTTCTTAACACCGGGGAGCTGTTTTTT.

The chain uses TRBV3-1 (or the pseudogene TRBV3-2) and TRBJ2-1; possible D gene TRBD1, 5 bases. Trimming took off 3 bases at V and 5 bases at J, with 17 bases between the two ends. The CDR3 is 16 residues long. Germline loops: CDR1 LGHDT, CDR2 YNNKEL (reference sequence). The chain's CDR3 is CASSHRAGLWDNEQFF. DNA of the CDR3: TGTGCCAGCAGCCATCGCGCAGGGTTGTGGGACAATGAGCAGTTCTTC.

The CDR3 region has the DNA TGTGCCAGCAGTGACTCGGCGGGGGGCCCAGGCGAGCAGTACTTC. Translation gives CASSDSAGGPGEQYF. The chain employs TRBV6-4 and TRBJ2-7; 8 bases fit TRBD2. This CDR3 has 15 residues. CDR1 is MRHNA, CDR2 SNTAGT, per germline. With V trimmed by 0 bases and J by 6 bases, 7 bases remained unmatched.

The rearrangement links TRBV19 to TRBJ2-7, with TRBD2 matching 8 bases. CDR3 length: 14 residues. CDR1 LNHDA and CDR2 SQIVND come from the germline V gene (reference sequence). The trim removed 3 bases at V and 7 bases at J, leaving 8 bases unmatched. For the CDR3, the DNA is TGTGCCAGTAGTATCGGGAGGGTATCGGGAGAGCAGTACTTC. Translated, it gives CASSIGRVSGEQYF. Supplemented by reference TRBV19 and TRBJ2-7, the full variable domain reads DGGITQSPKYLFRKEGQNVTLSCEQNLNHDAMYWYRQDPGQGLRLIYYSQIVNDFQKGDIAEGYSVSREKKESFPLTVTSAQKNPTAFYLCASSIGRVSGEQYFGPGTRLTVT.

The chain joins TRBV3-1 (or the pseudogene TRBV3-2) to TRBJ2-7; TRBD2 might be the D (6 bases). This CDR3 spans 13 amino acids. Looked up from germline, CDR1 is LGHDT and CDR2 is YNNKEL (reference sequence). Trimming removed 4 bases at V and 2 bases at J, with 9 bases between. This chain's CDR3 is CASSRDSTYEQYF. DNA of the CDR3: TGTGCCAGCAGCCGGGACTCTACCTACGAGCAGTACTTC.

CDR3 in DNA: TGCGCCAGCAGCTTGACGGGGACAAGGACCTACAATGAGCAGTTCTTC. Protein product: CASSLTGTRTYNEQFF. The chain is built from TRBV5-1 and TRBJ2-1; D perhaps matches TRBD1 (6 bases). V lost 1 base to trimming and J lost 2 bases, with 13 bases between them. This CDR3 spans 16 amino acids. CDR1 SGHRS and CDR2 YFSETQ come from the germline V gene. Full variable domain (missing parts from reference TRBV5-1 and TRBJ2-1): KAGVTQTPRYLIKTRGQQVTLSCSPISGHRSVSWYQQTPGQGLQFLFEYFSETQRNKGNFPGRFSGRQFSNSRSEMNVSTLELGDSALYLCASSLTGTRTYNEQFFGPGTRLTVL.

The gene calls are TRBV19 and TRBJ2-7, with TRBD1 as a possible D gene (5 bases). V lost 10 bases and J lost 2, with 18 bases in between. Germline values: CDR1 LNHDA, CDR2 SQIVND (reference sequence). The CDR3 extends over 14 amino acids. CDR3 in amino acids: CATSKWGSTYEQYF. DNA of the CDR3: TGTGCCACCTCCAAGTGGGGCTCGACCTACGAGCAGTACTTC.

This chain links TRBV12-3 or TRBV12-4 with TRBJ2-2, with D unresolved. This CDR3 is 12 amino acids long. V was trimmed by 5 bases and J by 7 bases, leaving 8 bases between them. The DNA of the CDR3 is TGTGCCAGCAGTCCCTTTAGCGGGGAGCTGTTTTTT. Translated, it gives CASSPFSGELFF.

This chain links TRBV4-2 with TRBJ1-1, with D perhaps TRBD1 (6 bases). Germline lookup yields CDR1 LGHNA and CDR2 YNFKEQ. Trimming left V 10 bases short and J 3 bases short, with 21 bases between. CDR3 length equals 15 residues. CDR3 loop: CAIKVMWGADTEAFF. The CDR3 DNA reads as TGTGCCATCAAGGTAATGTGGGGGGCCGACACTGAAGCTTTCTTT.

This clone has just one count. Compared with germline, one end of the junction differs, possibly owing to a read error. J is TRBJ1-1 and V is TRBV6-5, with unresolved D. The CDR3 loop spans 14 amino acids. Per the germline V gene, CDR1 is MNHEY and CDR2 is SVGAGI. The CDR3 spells CASRYLTGNTEAFF. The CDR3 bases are TGTGCCAGCAGGTACTTGACGGGGAACACTGAAGCTTTCTTT.

For the CDR3, the DNA is TGTGCCAGCAGTTACTCGTTGCCACTTTTAGCGAACACCATATATTTT. As protein: CASSYSLPLLANTIYF. The J gene is TRBJ1-3, the V gene TRBV6-5; D gene ambiguous. Trimming took off 0 bases at V and 7 bases at J, with 16 bases between the two ends. The length of the CDR3 is 16 residues. Looked up from germline, CDR1 is MNHEY and CDR2 is SVGAGI.

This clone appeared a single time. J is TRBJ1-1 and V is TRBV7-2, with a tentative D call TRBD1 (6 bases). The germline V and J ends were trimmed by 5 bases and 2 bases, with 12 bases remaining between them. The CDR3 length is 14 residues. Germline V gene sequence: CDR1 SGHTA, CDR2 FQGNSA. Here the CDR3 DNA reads TGTGCCAGCAGCCAGACAGGTTACAACACTGAAGCTTTCTTT. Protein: CASSQTGYNTEAFF.

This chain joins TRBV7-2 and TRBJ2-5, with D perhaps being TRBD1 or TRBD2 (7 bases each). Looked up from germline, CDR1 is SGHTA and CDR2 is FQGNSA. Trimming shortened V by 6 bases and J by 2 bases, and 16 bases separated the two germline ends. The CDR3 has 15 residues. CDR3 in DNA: TGTGCCAGCAGGAGGGGGCGGGGACTACAAGAGACCCAGTACTTC. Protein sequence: CASRRGRGLQETQYF.

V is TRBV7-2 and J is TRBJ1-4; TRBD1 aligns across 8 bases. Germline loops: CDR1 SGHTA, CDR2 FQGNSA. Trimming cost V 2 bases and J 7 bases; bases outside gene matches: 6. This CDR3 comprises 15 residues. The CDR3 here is CASSLRDRRGEKLFF. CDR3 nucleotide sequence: TGTGCCAGCAGCTTAAGGGACAGGCGGGGTGAAAAACTGTTTTTT.

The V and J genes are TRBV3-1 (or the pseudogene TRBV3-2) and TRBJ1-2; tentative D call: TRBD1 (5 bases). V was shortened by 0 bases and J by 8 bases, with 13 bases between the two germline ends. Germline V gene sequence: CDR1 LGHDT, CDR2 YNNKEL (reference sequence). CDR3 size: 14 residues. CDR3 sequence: CASSQERGLQGYTF. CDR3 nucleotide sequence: TGTGCCAGCAGCCAAGAGCGGGGGTTACAGGGCTACACCTTC.

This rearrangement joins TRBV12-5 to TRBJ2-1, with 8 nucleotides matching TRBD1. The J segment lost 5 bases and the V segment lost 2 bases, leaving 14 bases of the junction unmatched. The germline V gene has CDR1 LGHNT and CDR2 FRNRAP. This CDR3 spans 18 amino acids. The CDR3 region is CASGLPQGQATLNNEQFF. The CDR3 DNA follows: TGTGCTAGTGGTTTGCCCCAGGGACAGGCGACCTTAAACAATGAGCAGTTCTTC.

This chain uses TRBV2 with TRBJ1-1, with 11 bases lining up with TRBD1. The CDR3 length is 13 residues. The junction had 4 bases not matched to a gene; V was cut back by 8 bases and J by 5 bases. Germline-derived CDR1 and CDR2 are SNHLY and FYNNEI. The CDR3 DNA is TGTGCCAGCTCCGGACAGGGGGCAACTGAAGCTTTCTTT. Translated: CASSGQGATEAFF.

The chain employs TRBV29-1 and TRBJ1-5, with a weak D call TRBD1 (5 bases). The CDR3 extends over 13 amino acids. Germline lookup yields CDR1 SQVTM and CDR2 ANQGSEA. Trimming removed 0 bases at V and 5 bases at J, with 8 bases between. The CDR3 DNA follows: TGCAGCGTTGAAGAGGTGGGGGATCAGCCCCAGCATTTT. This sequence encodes CSVEEVGDQPQHF.

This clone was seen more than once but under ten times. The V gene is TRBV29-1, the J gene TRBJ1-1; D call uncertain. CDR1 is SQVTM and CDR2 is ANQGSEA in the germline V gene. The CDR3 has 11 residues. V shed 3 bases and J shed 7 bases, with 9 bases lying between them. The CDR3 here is CSVDSSNEAFF. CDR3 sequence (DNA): TGCAGCGTTGATTCCTCTAATGAAGCTTTCTTT.

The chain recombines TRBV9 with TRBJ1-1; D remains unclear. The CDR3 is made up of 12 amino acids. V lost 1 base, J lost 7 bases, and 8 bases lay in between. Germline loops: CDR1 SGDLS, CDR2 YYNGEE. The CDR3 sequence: CASSVTENEAFF. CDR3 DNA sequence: TGTGCCAGCAGCGTAACCGAAAATGAAGCTTTCTTT.

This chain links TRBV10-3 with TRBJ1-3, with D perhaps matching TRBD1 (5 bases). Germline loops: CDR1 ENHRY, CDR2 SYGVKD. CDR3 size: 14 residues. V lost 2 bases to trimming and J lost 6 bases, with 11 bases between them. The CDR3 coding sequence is TGTGCCATCAGTGAGCCGGGTGGGACAAACACCATATATTTT. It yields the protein CAISEPGGTNTIYF.